This is a list of T cell receptor beta chains from one sample in a study of immune evolution from preneoplasia to lung adenocarcinoma. Repertoires were generated with immunoSEQ multiplex PCR, while TCRdb's copy carries only in-frame clones and drops some. The sample records 2,500 to 3,500 clones, 75% to 90% being singletons. Sequencing was carried out using FFPE adjacent normal lung tissue. The source is a person aged 35 to 50 with lung adenocarcinoma. The conserved cysteine and the conserved F or W are not part of the CDR3 here.

CDR3 protein: ASQLTGEYTEAF
J gene: TRBJ1-1
V gene: TRBV6-5

CDR3 protein: SALGGETQY
J gene: TRBJ2-5
V gene: TRBV20-1

CDR3 protein: ASSVAPTGPYGYT
J gene: TRBJ1-2
V gene: TRBV9

CDR3 protein: SVEEGGPTRGYT
J gene: TRBJ1-2
V gene: TRBV29-1

CDR3 protein: ASSPGLAGHSGANVLT
J gene: TRBJ2-6
V gene: TRBV18

CDR3 protein: ASSDYGGDNSEY
J gene: TRBJ2-3
V gene: TRBV6-5

CDR3 protein: ASSTTGSGELF
J gene: TRBJ2-2
V gene: TRBV6-4

CDR3 protein: ASSRTSGGPREQY
J gene: TRBJ2-7
V gene: TRBV6-5

CDR3 protein: ASSLPTVPGGELF
J gene: TRBJ2-2
V gene: TRBV28

CDR3 protein: AWRREDPYNEQF
J gene: TRBJ2-1
V gene: TRBV30

CDR3 protein: AWSAVGASYGYT
J gene: TRBJ1-2
V gene: TRBV30

CDR3 protein: ASSPDKGIQY
J gene: TRBJ2-4
V gene: TRBV9

CDR3 protein: ASSLVRTPEYGYT
J gene: TRBJ1-2
V gene: TRBV11-2

CDR3 protein: ASSSSPGLHSYEQY
J gene: TRBJ2-7
V gene: TRBV27

CDR3 protein: ASSPGRTSGTGELF
J gene: TRBJ2-2
V gene: TRBV9

CDR3 protein: ASSRTSGAYEQY
J gene: TRBJ2-7
V gene: TRBV11-1

CDR3 protein: AIMKDGLGYNEQF
J gene: TRBJ2-1
V gene: TRBV10-3

CDR3 protein: ASSQERDSGTPTYNEQF
J gene: TRBJ2-1
V gene: TRBV4-1

CDR3 protein: ASSLLAPNSYNEQF
J gene: TRBJ2-1
V gene: TRBV7-2

CDR3 protein: AWRATTGAGTEAF
J gene: TRBJ1-1
V gene: TRBV30

CDR3 protein: ASRDRDLPSYEQY
J gene: TRBJ2-7
V gene: TRBV2

CDR3 protein: AISDPGLAAKNIQY
J gene: TRBJ2-4
V gene: TRBV10-3

CDR3 protein: ASSGTGVAGGFYEQY
J gene: TRBJ2-7
V gene: TRBV6-1

CDR3 protein: ASSAEGSQKNQPQH
J gene: TRBJ1-5
V gene: TRBV10-2

CDR3 protein: SATAAYEQY
J gene: TRBJ2-7
V gene: TRBV29-1

CDR3 protein: AIRKSGTSLNEQY
J gene: TRBJ2-7
V gene: TRBV10-3

CDR3 protein: ASSLSAGEEDTQY
J gene: TRBJ2-3
V gene: TRBV27

CDR3 protein: AWSPGTASTNEKLF
J gene: TRBJ1-4
V gene: TRBV30

CDR3 protein: ASSWGTGGLNEQY
J gene: TRBJ2-7
V gene: TRBV27

CDR3 protein: ASSGQGRGTEAF
J gene: TRBJ1-1
V gene: TRBV7-9

CDR3 protein: ASSERRTGELF
J gene: TRBJ2-2
V gene: TRBV2

CDR3 protein: ASSDDWGNEGYT
J gene: TRBJ1-2
V gene: TRBV6-5

CDR3 protein: ASSRDRVAKNIQY
J gene: TRBJ2-4
V gene: TRBV14

CDR3 protein: ASSPYLTEHYGYT
J gene: TRBJ1-2
V gene: TRBV18

CDR3 protein: SVEVSRVNEKLF
J gene: TRBJ1-4
V gene: TRBV29-1

CDR3 protein: AWSASGVGYT
J gene: TRBJ1-2
V gene: TRBV30

CDR3 protein: ASSLRVAYGYT
J gene: TRBJ1-2
V gene: TRBV28

CDR3 protein: ASSTNRALDEKLF
J gene: TRBJ1-4
V gene: TRBV5-4

CDR3 protein: ASRDTNQPQH
J gene: TRBJ1-5
V gene: TRBV6-6

CDR3 protein: ASTPVANTEAF
J gene: TRBJ1-1
V gene: TRBV6-1

CDR3 protein: ASSLDRAVQY
J gene: TRBJ2-7
V gene: TRBV14

CDR3 protein: ATSRGTTGQGSGNTIY
J gene: TRBJ1-3
V gene: TRBV15

CDR3 protein: ASSATGIQETQY
J gene: TRBJ2-5
V gene: TRBV9

CDR3 protein: ASSQEILGTGGQPQH
J gene: TRBJ1-5
V gene: TRBV4-3

CDR3 protein: ASSLGREGYEQY
J gene: TRBJ2-7
V gene: TRBV7-9

CDR3 protein: ASSSDYLSTDTQY
J gene: TRBJ2-3
V gene: TRBV7-2

CDR3 protein: AWNKGLEGATYTEAF
J gene: TRBJ1-1
V gene: TRBV30

CDR3 protein: ASTPFGGNEQF
J gene: TRBJ2-1
V gene: TRBV5-1

CDR3 protein: ASTEGGLASEEQF
J gene: TRBJ2-1
V gene: TRBV6-1

CDR3 protein: ASSLFSMAAAGQETQY
J gene: TRBJ2-5
V gene: TRBV5-1

CDR3 protein: ASRTSGGLEQY
J gene: TRBJ2-7
V gene: TRBV6-5